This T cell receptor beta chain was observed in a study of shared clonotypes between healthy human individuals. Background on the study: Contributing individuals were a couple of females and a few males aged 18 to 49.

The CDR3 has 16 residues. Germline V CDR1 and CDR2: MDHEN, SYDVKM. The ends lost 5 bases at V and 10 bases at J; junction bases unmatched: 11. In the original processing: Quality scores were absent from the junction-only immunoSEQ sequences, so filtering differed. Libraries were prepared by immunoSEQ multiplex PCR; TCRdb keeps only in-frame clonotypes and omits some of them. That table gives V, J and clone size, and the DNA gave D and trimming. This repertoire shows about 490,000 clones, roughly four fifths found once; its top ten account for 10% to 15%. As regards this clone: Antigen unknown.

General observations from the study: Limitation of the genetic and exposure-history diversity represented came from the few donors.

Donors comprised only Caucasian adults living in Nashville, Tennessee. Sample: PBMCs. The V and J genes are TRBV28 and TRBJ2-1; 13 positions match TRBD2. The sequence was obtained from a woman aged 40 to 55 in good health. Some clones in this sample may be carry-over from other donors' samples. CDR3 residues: CASSQRLAGGFFEQFF. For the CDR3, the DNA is TGTGCCAGCAGTCAAAGACTAGCGGGAGGATTTTTCGAGCAGTTCTTC.